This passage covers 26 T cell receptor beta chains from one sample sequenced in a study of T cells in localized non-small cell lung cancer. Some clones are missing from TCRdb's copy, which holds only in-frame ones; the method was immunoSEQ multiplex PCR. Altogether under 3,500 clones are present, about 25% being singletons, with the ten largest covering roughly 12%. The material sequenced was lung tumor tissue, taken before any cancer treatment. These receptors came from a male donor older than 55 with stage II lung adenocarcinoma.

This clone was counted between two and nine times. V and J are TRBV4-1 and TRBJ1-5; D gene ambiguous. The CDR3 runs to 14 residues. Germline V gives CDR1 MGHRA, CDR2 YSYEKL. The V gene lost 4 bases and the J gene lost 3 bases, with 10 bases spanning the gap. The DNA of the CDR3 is TGCGCCAGCAGCCGGGAGGGTTTCAATCAGCCCCAGCATTTT. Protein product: CASSREGFNQPQHF.

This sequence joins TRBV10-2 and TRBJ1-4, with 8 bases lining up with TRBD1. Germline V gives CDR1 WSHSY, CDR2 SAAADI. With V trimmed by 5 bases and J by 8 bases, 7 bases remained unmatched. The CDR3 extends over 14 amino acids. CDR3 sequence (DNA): TGCGCCAGCAGTACGGACAGGGAAGGAGAAAAACTGTTTTTT. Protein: CASSTDREGEKLFF.

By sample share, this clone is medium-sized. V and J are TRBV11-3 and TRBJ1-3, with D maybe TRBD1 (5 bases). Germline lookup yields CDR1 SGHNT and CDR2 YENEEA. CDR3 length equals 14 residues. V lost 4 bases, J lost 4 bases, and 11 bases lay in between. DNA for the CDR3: TGTGCCAGCAGCTCGAGGGGATCCGGAAACACCATATATTTT. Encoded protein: CASSSRGSGNTIYF.

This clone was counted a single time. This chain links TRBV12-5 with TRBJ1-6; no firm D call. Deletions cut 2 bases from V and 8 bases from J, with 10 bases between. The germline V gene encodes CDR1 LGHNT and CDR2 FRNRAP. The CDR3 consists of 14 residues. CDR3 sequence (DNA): TGTGCTAGTGGTTTGTCTGGGAGTGATTCACCCCTCCACTTT. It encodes CASGLSGSDSPLHF.

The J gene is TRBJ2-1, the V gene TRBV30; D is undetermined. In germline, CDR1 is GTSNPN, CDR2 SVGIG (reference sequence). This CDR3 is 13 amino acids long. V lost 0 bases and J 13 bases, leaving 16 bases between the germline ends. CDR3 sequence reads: CAWSVLRDSEQFF. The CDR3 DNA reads TGTGCCTGGAGTGTATTAAGGGATTCGGAACAGTTCTTC.

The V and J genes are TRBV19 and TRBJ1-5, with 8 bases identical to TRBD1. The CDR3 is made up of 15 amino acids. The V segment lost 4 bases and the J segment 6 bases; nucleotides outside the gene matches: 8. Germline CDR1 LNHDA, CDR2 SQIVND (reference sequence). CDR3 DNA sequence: TGTGCCAGTAGTAGCCTCGCCGACAGGGGTCAGCCCCAGCATTTT. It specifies CASSSLADRGQPQHF.

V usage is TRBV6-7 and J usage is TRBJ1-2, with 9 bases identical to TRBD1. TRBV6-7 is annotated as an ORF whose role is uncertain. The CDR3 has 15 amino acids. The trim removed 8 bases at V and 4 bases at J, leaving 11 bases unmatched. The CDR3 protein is CASPERGTGPYGYTF. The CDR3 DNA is TGTGCCAGCCCCGAAAGGGGGACAGGGCCCTATGGCTACACCTTC.

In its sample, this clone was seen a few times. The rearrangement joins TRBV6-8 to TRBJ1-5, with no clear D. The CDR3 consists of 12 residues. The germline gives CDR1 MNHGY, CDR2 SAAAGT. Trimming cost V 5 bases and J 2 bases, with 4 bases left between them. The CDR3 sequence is CASSRGNQPQHF. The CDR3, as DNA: TGTGCCAGCAGTAGGGGCAATCAGCCCCAGCATTTT.

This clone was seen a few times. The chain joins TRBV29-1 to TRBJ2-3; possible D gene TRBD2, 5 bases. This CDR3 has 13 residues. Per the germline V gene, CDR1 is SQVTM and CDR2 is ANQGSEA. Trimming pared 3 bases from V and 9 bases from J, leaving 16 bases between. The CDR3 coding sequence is TGCAGCGTTGAGGATTCGGGGAGCGACACGCAGTATTTT. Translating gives CSVEDSGSDTQYF.

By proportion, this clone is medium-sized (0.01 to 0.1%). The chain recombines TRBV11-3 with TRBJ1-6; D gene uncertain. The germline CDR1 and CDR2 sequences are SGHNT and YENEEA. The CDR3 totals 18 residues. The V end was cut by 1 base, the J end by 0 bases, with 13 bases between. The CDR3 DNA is TGTGCCAGCAGCTTAGTGGGTGCGTCGAGCTCCTATAATTCACCCCTCCACTTT. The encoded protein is CASSLVGASSSYNSPLHF.

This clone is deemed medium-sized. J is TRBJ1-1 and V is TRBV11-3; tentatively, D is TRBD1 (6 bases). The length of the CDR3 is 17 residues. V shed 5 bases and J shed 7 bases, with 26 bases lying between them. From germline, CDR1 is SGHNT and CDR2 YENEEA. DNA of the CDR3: TGTGCCAGCAGCCATATCCCTCCGGGGGCGAATTTCCGTGAAGCTTTCTTT. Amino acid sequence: CASSHIPPGANFREAFF.

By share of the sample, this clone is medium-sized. The DNA of the CDR3 is TGTGCCAGCAGCCGGGGGGCAGGGCTTTCGTCTGAAGCTTTCTTT. Protein product: CASSRGAGLSSEAFF. The chain uses TRBV11-3 and TRBJ1-1, with TRBD1 as a possible D gene (6 bases). Trimming cost V 5 bases and J 6 bases, with 19 bases left between them. From germline, CDR1 is SGHNT and CDR2 YENEEA. The CDR3 has 15 residues.

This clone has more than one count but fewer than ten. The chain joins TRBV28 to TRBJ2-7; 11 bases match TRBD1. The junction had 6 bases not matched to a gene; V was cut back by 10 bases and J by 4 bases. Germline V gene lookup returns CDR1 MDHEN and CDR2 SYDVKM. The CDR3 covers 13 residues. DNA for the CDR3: TGTGCCATTAAAGGACAGGGGGCTTACGAGCAGTACTTC. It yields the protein CAIKGQGAYEQYF.

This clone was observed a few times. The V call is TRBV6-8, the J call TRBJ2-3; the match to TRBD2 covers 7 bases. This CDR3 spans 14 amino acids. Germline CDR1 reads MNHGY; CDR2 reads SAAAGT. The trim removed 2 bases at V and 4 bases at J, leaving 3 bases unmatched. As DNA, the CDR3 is TGTGCCAGCAGTTACCTGGCGGGGGCAGATACGCAGTATTTT. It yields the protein CASSYLAGADTQYF.

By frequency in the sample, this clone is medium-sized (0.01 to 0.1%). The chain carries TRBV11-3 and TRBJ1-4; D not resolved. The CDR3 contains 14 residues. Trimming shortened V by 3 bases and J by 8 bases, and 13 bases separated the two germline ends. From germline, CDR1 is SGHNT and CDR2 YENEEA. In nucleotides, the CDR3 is TGTGCCAGCAGCTTCAGGACCGATGGGGAAAAACTGTTTTTT. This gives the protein CASSFRTDGEKLFF.

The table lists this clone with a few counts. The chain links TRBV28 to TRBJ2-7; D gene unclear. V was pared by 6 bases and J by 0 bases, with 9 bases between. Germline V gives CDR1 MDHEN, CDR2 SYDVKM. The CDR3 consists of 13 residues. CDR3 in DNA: TGTGCCAGCAGCGACCACTCCTCCTACGAGCAGTACTTC. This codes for CASSDHSSYEQYF.

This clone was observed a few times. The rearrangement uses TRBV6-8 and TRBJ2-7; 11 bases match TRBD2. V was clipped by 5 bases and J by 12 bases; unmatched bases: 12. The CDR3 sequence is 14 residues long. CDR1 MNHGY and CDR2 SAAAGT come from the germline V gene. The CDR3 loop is CASSPTSGVSGLYF. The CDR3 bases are TGTGCCAGCAGTCCGACTAGCGGGGTTTCGGGGCTGTACTTC.

CDR3 loop: CSAALGRNYGYTF. The CDR3 DNA sequence: TGCAGCGCCGCATTGGGACGGAACTATGGCTACACCTTC. The V and J genes are TRBV29-1 and TRBJ1-2, with a tentative D call TRBD1 (5 bases). Germline CDR1 and CDR2: SQVTM and ANQGSEA. V lost 7 bases to trimming and J lost 2 bases, with 14 bases between them. The CDR3 contains 13 residues.

The CDR3 nucleotides are TGCGCCAGCAGCTTGGCCGGGACGACCTCTGGAAACACCATATATTTT. It is translated as CASSLAGTTSGNTIYF. The chain uses TRBV5-1 and TRBJ1-3, with D possibly matching TRBD1 (5 bases). Germline loops: CDR1 SGHRS, CDR2 YFSETQ. Trimming removed 0 bases from V and 0 bases from J, with 10 bases in between. CDR3 length: 16 residues.

The CDR3: CSVAGASNQPQHF. The CDR3 nucleotides are TGCAGCGTTGCAGGGGCTAGCAATCAGCCCCAGCATTTT. The chain links TRBV29-1 to TRBJ1-5; D perhaps matches TRBD1 (6 bases). The CDR3 sequence is 13 residues long. Deletions cut 4 bases from V and 0 bases from J, with 7 bases between. CDR1 and CDR2 from the germline V gene are SQVTM and ANQGSEA. The whole variable domain, filled in from reference TRBV29-1 and TRBJ1-5, reads SAVISQKPSRDICQRGTSLTIQCQVDSQVTMMFWYRQQPGQSLTLIATANQGSEATYESGFVIDKFPISRPNLTFSTLTVSNMSPEDSSIYLCSVAGASNQPQHFGDGTRLSIL.

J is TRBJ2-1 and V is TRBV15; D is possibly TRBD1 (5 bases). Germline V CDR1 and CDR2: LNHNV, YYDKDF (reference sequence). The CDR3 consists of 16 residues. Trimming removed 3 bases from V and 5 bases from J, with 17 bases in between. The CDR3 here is CATSRQDRAFDNEQFF. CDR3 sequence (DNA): TGTGCCACCAGCAGGCAAGACAGAGCCTTCGACAATGAGCAGTTCTTC.

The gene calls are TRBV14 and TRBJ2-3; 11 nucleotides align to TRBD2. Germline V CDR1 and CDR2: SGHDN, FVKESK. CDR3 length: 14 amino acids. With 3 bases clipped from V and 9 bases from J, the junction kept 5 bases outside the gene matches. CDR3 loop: CASSHSGGAKTQYF. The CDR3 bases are TGTGCCAGCAGCCATAGCGGGGGGGCAAAAACGCAGTATTTT.

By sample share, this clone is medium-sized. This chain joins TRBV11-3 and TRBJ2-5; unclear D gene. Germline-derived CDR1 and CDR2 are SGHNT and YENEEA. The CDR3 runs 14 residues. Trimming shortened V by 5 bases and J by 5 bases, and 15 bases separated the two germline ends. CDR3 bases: TGTGCCAGCAGCCTGGGCGGTACCAGGGAGACCCAGTACTTC. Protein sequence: CASSLGGTRETQYF. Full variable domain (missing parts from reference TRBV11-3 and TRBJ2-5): EAGVVQSPRYKIIEKKQPVAFWCNPISGHNTLYWYLQNLGQGPELLIRYENEEAVDDSQLPKDRFSAERLKGVDSTLKIQPAELGDSAVYLCASSLGGTRETQYFGPGTRLLVL.

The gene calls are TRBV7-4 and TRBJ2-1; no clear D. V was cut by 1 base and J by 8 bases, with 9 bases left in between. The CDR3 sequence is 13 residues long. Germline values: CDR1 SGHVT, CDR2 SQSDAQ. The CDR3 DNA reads TGTGCCAGCAGCTTAGTCAACCGGGATGAGCAGTTCTTC. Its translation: CASSLVNRDEQFF.

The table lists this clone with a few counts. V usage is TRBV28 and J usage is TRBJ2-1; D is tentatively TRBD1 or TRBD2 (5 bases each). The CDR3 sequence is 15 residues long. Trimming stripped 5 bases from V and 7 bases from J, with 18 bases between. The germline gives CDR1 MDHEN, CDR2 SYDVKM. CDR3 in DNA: TGTGCCAGCAGTCCCCGCCTGGGAGAGGGGAATGAGCAGTTCTTC. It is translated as CASSPRLGEGNEQFF.

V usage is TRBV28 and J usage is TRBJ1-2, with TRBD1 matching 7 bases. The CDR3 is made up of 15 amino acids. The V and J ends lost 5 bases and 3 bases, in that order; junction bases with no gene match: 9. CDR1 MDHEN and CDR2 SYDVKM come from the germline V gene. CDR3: CASSPSGQAYYGYTF. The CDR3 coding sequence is TGTGCCAGCAGTCCGAGTGGACAGGCTTACTATGGCTACACCTTC.